Following are 6 T cell receptor beta chains from one sample sequenced in a study of T cells in women clearing cervical HPV infection. Assay: immunoSEQ multiplex PCR; the TCRdb copy retains only in-frame clones and omits some. The sample spans about 31,000 clones; the ten largest clones claim more than 3.5%. The sequenced sample was blood buffy coat. The receptors come from a woman aged 18 to 75 with a cervical HPV16 infection that either progressed to CIN3+ or cleared (not recorded which).

As to this clone: The CDR3 goes on 3 residues after the read ends, and that part is filled in from the germline J gene. This chain joins TRBV2 and TRBJ2-1; no clear D gene. Trimming removed 8 bases at V and 5 bases at J, with 13 bases between. Germline V gene sequence: CDR1 SNHLY, CDR2 FYNNEI. The length of the CDR3 is 13 residues. CDR3 DNA, as far as it was read: TGTGCCAGCGGAGAACTACCGAACAATGAG. Its translation is CASGELPNNE. The complete CDR3 reads CASGELPNNEQFF. Drawing the rest from reference TRBV2 and TRBJ2-1, the complete variable domain is EPEVTQTPSHQVTQMGQEVILRCVPISNHLYFYWYRQILGQKVEFLVSFYNNEISEKSEIFDDQFSVERPDGSNFTLKIRSTKLEDSAMYFCASGELPNNEQFFGPGTRLTVL.

Notes on this clone: The CDR3 goes on 3 residues after the read ends, and that part is filled in from the germline J gene. The genes are TRBV30 and TRBJ1-6; D perhaps matches TRBD1 (5 bases). The V gene lost 5 bases and the J gene lost 6 bases, with 11 bases spanning the gap. Germline loops: CDR1 GTSNPN, CDR2 SVGIG (reference sequence). The length of the CDR3 is 13 residues. Incomplete CDR3 DNA: TGTGCCTGGGGTATGGGGCTTAATTCACCC. It specifies CAWGMGLNSP. The whole CDR3 region reads CAWGMGLNSPLHF. Variable domain in full (rest from reference TRBV30 and TRBJ1-6): SQTIHQWPATLVQPVGSPLSLECTVEGTSNPNLYWYRQAAGRGLQLLFYSVGIGQISSEVPQNLSASRPQDRQFILSSKKLLLSDSGFYLCAWGMGLNSPLHFGNGTRLTVT.

On this clone itself: The read finishes 3 residues shy of the CDR3 end, and the germline J gene is used to complete it. This chain links TRBV9 with TRBJ1-4; TRBD1 agrees at 7 bases. This CDR3 comprises 16 residues. V lost 5 bases and J lost 8; bases outside the gene matches: 15. Germline V gene sequence: CDR1 SGDLS, CDR2 YYNGEE. Incomplete CDR3 DNA: TGTGCCAGCAGTGAAGGGTCGACAGGGACGCGGGAAAAA. Protein sequence: CASSEGSTGTREK. The complete CDR3 protein is CASSEGSTGTREKLFF.

Remarks on this clone: The sequence runs out 3 residues before the end of the CDR3; the remainder is reconstructed from the germline J gene. The rearrangement links TRBV6-2 or TRBV6-3 to TRBJ2-1; D possibly corresponds to TRBD2 (6 bases). This CDR3 region has 17 residues. Trimming removed 6 bases from V and 4 bases from J, with 22 bases in between. From germline, CDR1 is MNHEY and CDR2 SVGEGT. The CDR3 sequence is CASSSLAPGLWYNEQFF. The sequenced CDR3 bases are TGTGCCAGCAGCTCGCTAGCCCCGGGACTTTGGTACAATGAG.

On this clone itself: With the read ending 3 residues before the CDR3 end, the germline J gene is used to fill in that end. The chain couples TRBV7-6 to TRBJ1-2; D may be TRBD1 (6 bases). The CDR3 extends over 13 amino acids. Germline assignment: CDR1 SGHVS and CDR2 FNYEAQ. CDR3 bases read: TGTGCCAGCAGCCCACAACAGGGTTACGAC. Its translation is CASSPQQGYD. The CDR3 reads in full as CASSPQQGYDYTF.

As to this clone: With the read ending 3 residues before the CDR3 end, the germline J gene is used to fill in that end. This rearrangement joins TRBV14 to TRBJ1-2; D gene ambiguous. CDR1 and CDR2 (germline): SGHDN, FVKESK. There are 12 residues in the CDR3. CDR3 DNA, as far as it was read: TGTGCCAGCAGCCAAGACTTCTACCTC. Translating it yields CASSQDFYL. The CDR3, in full, reads CASSQDFYLYTF.